What follows are 20 T cell receptor beta chains derived from one specimen sequenced in a study of patients and donors after allogeneic stem cell transplantation. TCRdb processed the RT-PCR reads anew with MiXCR; each CDR3 protein has one entry. Of about 2,600 distinct CDR3 sequences in the sample, about 17% are singletons; the top ten hold 15% to 20%. The sample taken for sequencing was blood, either unsorted or a sorted T cell fraction (not recorded which). Every receptor here comes from a human donor who was either an allogeneic HSCT recipient or a stem cell or donor lymphocyte infusion donor (not recorded which). It is not recorded whose cells these are; they may come from a transplant donor.

The gene calls are TRBV7-3 and TRBJ2-1; 7 bases match TRBD1. Germline CDR1 reads SGHTA; CDR2 reads FQGTGA. This CDR3 comprises 15 residues. Germline trimming cut 5 bases from V and 0 bases from J; bases unmatched to any gene: 4. The CDR3 DNA is TGTGCCAGCAGCCCCGACAGGGCCTCCTACAATGAGCAGTTCTTC. Translation: CASSPDRASYNEQFF.

This clonotype ranks as medium-sized. J is TRBJ2-7 and V is TRBV28, with D tentatively TRBD1 (7 bases). Germline V CDR1 and CDR2: MDHEN, SYDVKM. The CDR3 has 14 amino acids. Trimming pared 7 bases from V and 2 bases from J, leaving 15 bases between. The CDR3 loop reads CASTLTGTPYEQYF. The CDR3 nucleotides read TGTGCCAGCACCCTGACAGGGACTCCCTACGAGCAGTACTTC.

V is TRBV5-6 and J is TRBJ2-7; D perhaps matches TRBD2 (5 bases). This CDR3 has 13 amino acids. With 2 bases removed from V and 2 bases from J, the gap between germline ends came to 8 bases. Germline-derived CDR1 and CDR2 are SGHDT and YYEEEE. The CDR3 DNA follows: TGTGCCAGCAGCTTAGCGGCAGCCTACGAGCAGTACTTC. Amino acid sequence: CASSLAAAYEQYF.

A few counts support this clonotype. V and J are TRBV6-2 or TRBV6-3 and TRBJ2-2; 8 positions agree with TRBD2. The V gene's germline CDR1 is MNHEY and CDR2 SVGEGT. The ends lost 6 bases at V and 1 base at J; junction bases unmatched: 4. This CDR3 has 15 residues. CDR3 in amino acids: CASSLGRVNTGELFF. CDR3 nucleotides: TGTGCCAGCAGCCTCGGGAGGGTGAACACCGGGGAGCTGTTTTTT.

The chain carries TRBV6-2 or TRBV6-3 and TRBJ1-1; D is unclear. Between the trimmed V and J ends, which lost 2 bases and 0 bases, there was a span of 7 bases. The CDR3 is 14 residues long. The germline gives CDR1 MNHEY, CDR2 SVGEGT. CDR3 sequence: CASSYGQMNTEAFF. CDR3 sequence (DNA): TGTGCCAGCAGTTACGGGCAGATGAACACTGAAGCTTTCTTT.

This clonotype is medium-sized in the sample. The V call is TRBV18, the J call TRBJ2-5; no reliable D call. The V end lost 8 bases, the J end lost 2 bases, and 12 bases lay between the germline ends. The CDR3 totals 13 residues. Germline CDR1 reads KGHSH; CDR2 reads LQKENI. In nucleotides, the CDR3 is TGTGCCAGCCTTGCCTCGCGGCAAGAGACCCAGTACTTC. Translation: CASLASRQETQYF.

This clonotype was found a few times. The gene calls are TRBV27 and TRBJ2-7; D remains unclear. V was trimmed by 4 bases and J by 7 bases, leaving 11 bases between them. CDR1 and CDR2 (germline): MNHEY, SMNVEV (reference sequence). The CDR3 extends over 12 amino acids. The DNA for the CDR3 is TGTGCCAGCAGTTCGGTTTCCCGGGAGCAGTACTTC. It translates to CASSSVSREQYF.

This clonotype was seen more than once but under ten times. This chain links TRBV12-3 or TRBV12-4 with TRBJ1-2; no definite D call. V shed 6 bases and J shed 0 bases, with 8 bases lying between them. The CDR3 runs to 13 residues. The CDR3 DNA sequence: TGTGCCAGCAGCCGGAGTCCTAACTATGGCTACACCTTC. Protein sequence: CASSRSPNYGYTF.

This clonotype is classed as medium-sized. The chain couples TRBV7-2 to TRBJ1-2; D not certain. CDR1 and CDR2 (germline): SGHTA, FQGNSA. The CDR3 consists of 13 residues. Trimming removed 4 bases from V and 2 bases from J, with 8 bases in between. As DNA, the CDR3 is TGTGCCAGCAGCTCACAGACGAACTATGGCTACACCTTC. This encodes CASSSQTNYGYTF.

This clonotype counts as medium-sized (0.01 to 0.1%). The chain is built from TRBV7-2 and TRBJ2-5, with D possibly TRBD2 on 6 matching bases. Between the trimmed V and J ends, which lost 4 bases and 5 bases, there was a span of 11 bases. CDR1 is SGHTA, CDR2 FQGNSA, per germline. The length of the CDR3 is 13 residues. The CDR3 DNA reads as TGTGCCAGCAGCTCAGGGACTGCGGAGACCCAGTACTTC. Encoded protein: CASSSGTAETQYF.

The rearrangement links TRBV5-1 to TRBJ2-5, with 12 bases lining up with TRBD2. This CDR3 comprises 16 residues. Trimming took 0 bases from V and 5 from J; bases not matched to a gene: 5. The V gene's germline CDR1 is SGHRS and CDR2 YFSETQ. In DNA form, the CDR3 reads TGCGCCAGCAGCTTGGGACTAGCGGGAGAGCATGAGACCCAGTACTTC. This gives the protein CASSLGLAGEHETQYF.

This chain joins TRBV12-3 or TRBV12-4 and TRBJ2-3; TRBD2 aligns across 9 bases. This CDR3 spans 15 amino acids. The ends lost 3 bases at V and 4 bases at J; junction bases unmatched: 5. CDR3 in DNA: TGTGCCAGCAGTTTTGAGGCGGGAGGGGCAGATACGCAGTATTTT. Protein sequence: CASSFEAGGADTQYF.

This clonotype has more than one count but fewer than ten. This sequence joins TRBV7-2 and TRBJ1-1, with TRBD1 matching 9 bases. CDR3 length equals 13 residues. V gave up 5 bases and J gave up 11 bases; unmatched junction bases: 9. From germline, CDR1 is SGHTA and CDR2 FQGNSA. CDR3 amino acids: CASSPRQGVAAFF. CDR3 nucleotides: TGTGCCAGCAGCCCGAGACAGGGGGTGGCGGCTTTCTTT.

The table lists this clonotype with a few counts. The CDR3 loop is CASGRDGPNTEAFF. DNA for the CDR3: TGTGCCAGCGGCCGGGACGGCCCGAACACTGAAGCTTTCTTT. The V gene is TRBV2, the J gene TRBJ1-1; D might be TRBD1 (5 bases). V dropped 8 bases and J dropped 1 base, with 14 bases sitting between them. The CDR3 contains 14 residues. Per germline, CDR1 SNHLY and CDR2 FYNNEI. The whole variable domain, remainder taken from reference TRBV2 and TRBJ1-1, is EPEVTQTPSHQVTQMGQEVILRCVPISNHLYFYWYRQILGQKVEFLVSFYNNEISEKSEIFDDQFSVERPDGSNFTLKIRSTKLEDSAMYFCASGRDGPNTEAFFGQGTRLTVV.

V is TRBV24-1 and J is TRBJ2-1, with no clear D. Looked up from germline, CDR1 is KGHDR and CDR2 is SFDVKD. This CDR3 has 17 amino acids. The V gene lost 0 bases and the J gene lost 4 bases, with 15 bases spanning the gap. The CDR3 coding sequence is TGTGCCACCAGTGATTTGCACCGGCGACAAGCATACAATGAGCAGTTCTTC. As protein: CATSDLHRRQAYNEQFF.

The chain carries TRBV5-6 and TRBJ2-5; D may be TRBD1 or TRBD2 (5 bases each). Between the trimmed V and J ends, which lost 3 bases and 5 bases, there was a span of 11 bases. Germline CDR1 is SGHDT and CDR2 is YYEEEE. There are 13 residues in the CDR3. As DNA, the CDR3 is TGTGCCAGCAGCTGGGGGAGCGAGGAGACCCAGTACTTC. Protein sequence: CASSWGSEETQYF.

This clonotype was seen only a few times. The chain uses TRBV6-5 and TRBJ2-7, with D uncertain. V was cut by 2 bases and J by 3 bases, with 8 bases left in between. This CDR3 contains 13 residues. Germline loops: CDR1 MNHEY, CDR2 SVGAGI. CDR3 sequence reads: CASSYGERYEQYF. The DNA of the CDR3 is TGTGCCAGCAGTTACGGCGAGCGCTACGAGCAGTACTTC.

This clonotype was counted a few times. This chain connects TRBV20-1 to TRBJ1-1; TRBD1 matches at 7 bases. Germline CDR1 reads DFQATT; CDR2 reads SNEGSKA (reference sequence). The CDR3 spans 11 residues. Trimming removed 5 bases from V and 5 bases from J; junction bases left unmatched: 2. The CDR3 loop reads CSAHRGTEAFF. CDR3 DNA sequence: TGCAGTGCTCACAGGGGTACTGAAGCTTTCTTT.

The chain links TRBV10-2 to TRBJ1-3; D remains unclear. CDR3 length: 15 amino acids. V was shortened by 3 bases and J by 2 bases, with 11 bases between the two germline ends. Per germline, CDR1 WSHSY and CDR2 SAAADI. The CDR3 DNA reads TGCGCCAGCAGTGACCGGACTGCGACTGGAAACACCATATATTTT. It is translated as CASSDRTATGNTIYF.

V gene TRBV6-1 combines with J gene TRBJ1-2, with D possibly TRBD1 on 5 matching bases. The CDR3 covers 15 residues. The germline gives CDR1 MNHNS, CDR2 SASEGT. V dropped 6 bases and J dropped 0 bases, with 14 bases sitting between them. The CDR3 reads CASRAGQAANYGYTF. CDR3 DNA sequence: TGTGCCAGCAGAGCGGGGCAGGCCGCTAACTATGGCTACACCTTC.